This T cell receptor beta chain was sequenced during a study of blood T cell repertoires in COVID-19. At the level of the study: Acute and convalescent COVID-19 samples came from the United States, Italy and Spain. PBMCs, B-cell-depleted T cells, or T cells were the source of the cDNA or gDNA that made up the material.

CDR1 and CDR2 from the germline V gene are MDHEN and SYDVKM. The CDR3 contains 12 residues. Trimming shortened V by 8 bases and J by 4 bases, and 9 bases separated the two germline ends. Authors' analysis steps: The assay estimated nucleated cells by amplifying reference gene primers. TCRdb keeps only in-frame clones here, not all; method: immunoSEQ multiplex PCR. The V and J calls and clone size are taken from that table; D and trimming were inferred from the DNA. The data contain 75,000 to 100,000 clones, about 84% of them singletons. Sequencing input: peripheral blood. This sequence joins TRBV28 and TRBJ1-5; D uncertain. This clonotype was obtained from a man aged 60 to 75 with acute or convalescent COVID-19. For the CDR3, the DNA is TGTGCCAGCGGGAGCGGAAATCAGCCCCAGCATTTT. Its protein product is CASGSGNQPQHF.